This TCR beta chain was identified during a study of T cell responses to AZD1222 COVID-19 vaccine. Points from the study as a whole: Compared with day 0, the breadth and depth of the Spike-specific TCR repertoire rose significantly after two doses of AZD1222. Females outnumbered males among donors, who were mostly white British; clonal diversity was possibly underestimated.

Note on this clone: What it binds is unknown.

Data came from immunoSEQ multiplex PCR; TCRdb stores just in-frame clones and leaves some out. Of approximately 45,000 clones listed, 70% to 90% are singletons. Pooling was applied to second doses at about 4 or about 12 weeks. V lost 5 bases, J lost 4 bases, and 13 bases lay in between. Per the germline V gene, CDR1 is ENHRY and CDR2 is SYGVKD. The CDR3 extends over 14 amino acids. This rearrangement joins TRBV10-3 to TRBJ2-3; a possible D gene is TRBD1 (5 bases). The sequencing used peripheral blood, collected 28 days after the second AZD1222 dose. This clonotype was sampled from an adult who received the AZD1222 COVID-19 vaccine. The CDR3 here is CAISSALGADTQYF. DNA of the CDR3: TGTGCCATCAGTTCCGCCTTAGGGGCAGATACGCAGTATTTT.